The clone carrying this TCR beta chain was counted ten times or more. Per germline, CDR1 MNHEY and CDR2 SMNVEV (reference sequence). CDR3 length: 15 amino acids. J gave up 2 bases and V 6 bases, and 7 bases lay outside the gene matches. CDR3-region Arm-PCR and iRepertoire HTBI primers produced the TCR beta libraries. TCRdb ran MiXCR on the multiplex PCR reads and lists one entry per CDR3 protein. The top ten clones hold about 11% of a sample with approximately 560,000 distinct CDR3 sequences, about 15% of them seen once. The data derive from a study of regulatory T cells in long-lasting Graves disease. As to time point: newly diagnosed GD, antithyroid drugs for less than 3 months. Following extraction of RNA from PBMCs, that RNA was used to make the TCR library. Each of the patients was recruited from an endocrinology department situated in Xi'an, China. These records were also assigned to another study, of T cells in Graves' hyperthyroidism and ophthalmopathy. As that study records: The hyperthyroidism patients had all been newly diagnosed, and their disease duration was under 2 months. Their ages ranged from 18 to 65 years. The majority of expanded thyroid clonotypes above 0.001 also appeared in blood.

This TCR derives from a man aged 18 to 30 with Graves disease. This specimen consisted of peripheral blood mononuclear cells (PBMCs), obtained at new diagnosis, from a patient treated with antithyroid drugs. The chain joins TRBV27 to TRBJ2-1, with 7 bases lining up with TRBD1. In nucleotides, the CDR3 is TGTGCCAGCAGAGCCCGGACAGGCGCCTACAATGAGCAGTTCTTC. This sequence encodes CASRARTGAYNEQFF.